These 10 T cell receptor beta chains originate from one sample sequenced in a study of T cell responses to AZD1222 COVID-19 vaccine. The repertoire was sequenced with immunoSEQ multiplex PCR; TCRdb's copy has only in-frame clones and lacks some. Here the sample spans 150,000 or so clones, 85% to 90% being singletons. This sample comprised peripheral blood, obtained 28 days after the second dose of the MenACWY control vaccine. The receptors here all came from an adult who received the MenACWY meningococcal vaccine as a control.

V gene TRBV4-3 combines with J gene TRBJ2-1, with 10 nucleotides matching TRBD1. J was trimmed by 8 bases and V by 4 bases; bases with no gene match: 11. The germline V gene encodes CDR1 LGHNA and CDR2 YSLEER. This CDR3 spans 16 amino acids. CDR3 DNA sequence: TGCGCCAGCAGCCGAGCTCGCGGGACAGGGGACGATGAGCAGTTCTTC. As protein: CASSRARGTGDDEQFF.

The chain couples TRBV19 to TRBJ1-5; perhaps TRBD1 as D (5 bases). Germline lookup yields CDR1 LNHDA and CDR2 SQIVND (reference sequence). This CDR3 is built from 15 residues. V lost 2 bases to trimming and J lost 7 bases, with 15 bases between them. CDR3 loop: CASSIRQGLRQPQHF. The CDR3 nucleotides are TGTGCCAGTAGTATAAGGCAGGGCCTCAGGCAGCCCCAGCATTTT.

CDR3 sequence: CASRARDWANEQYF. In DNA, the CDR3 is TGTGCCAGCAGGGCCCGGGACTGGGCGAACGAGCAGTACTTC. This chain uses TRBV7-9 with TRBJ2-7, with D possibly matching TRBD2 (6 bases). Trimming removed 6 bases at V and 5 bases at J, with 17 bases between. The CDR3 contains 14 residues. Germline assignment: CDR1 SEHNR and CDR2 FQNEAQ (reference sequence).

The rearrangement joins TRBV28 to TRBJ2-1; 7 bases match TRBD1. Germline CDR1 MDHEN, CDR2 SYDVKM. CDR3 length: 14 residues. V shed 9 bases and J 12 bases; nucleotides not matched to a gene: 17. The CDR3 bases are TGTGCCAGTGTGGCGACAGGGAGAGGCGATCGGCAGTTCTTC. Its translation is CASVATGRGDRQFF.

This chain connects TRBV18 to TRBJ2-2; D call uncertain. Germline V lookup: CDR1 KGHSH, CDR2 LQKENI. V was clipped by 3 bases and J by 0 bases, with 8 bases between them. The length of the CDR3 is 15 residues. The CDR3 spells CASSPLSPNTGELFF. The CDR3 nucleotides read TGTGCCAGCTCACCTCTTTCCCCGAACACCGGGGAGCTGTTTTTT.

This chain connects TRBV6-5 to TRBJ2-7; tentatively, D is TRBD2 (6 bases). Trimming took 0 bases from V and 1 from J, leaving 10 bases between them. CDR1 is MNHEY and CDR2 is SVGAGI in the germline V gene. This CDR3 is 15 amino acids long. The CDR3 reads CASSYSPSASYEQYF. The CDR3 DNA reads TGTGCCAGCAGTTACTCTCCTAGCGCGTCCTACGAGCAGTACTTC.

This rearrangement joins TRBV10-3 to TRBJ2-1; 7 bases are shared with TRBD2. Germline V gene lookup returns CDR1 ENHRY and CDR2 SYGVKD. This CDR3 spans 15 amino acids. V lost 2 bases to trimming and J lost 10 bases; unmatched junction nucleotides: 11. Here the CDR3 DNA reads TGTGCCATCAGTGAGGTCCAGCGGGAATCACCCGAGCAGTTCTTC. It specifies CAISEVQRESPEQFF.

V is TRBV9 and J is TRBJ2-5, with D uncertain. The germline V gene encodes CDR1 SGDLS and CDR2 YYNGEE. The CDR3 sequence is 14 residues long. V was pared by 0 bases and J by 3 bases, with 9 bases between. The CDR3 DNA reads TGTGCCAGCAGCGTAGGTTCTAGTGAAGAGACCCAGTACTTC. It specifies CASSVGSSEETQYF.

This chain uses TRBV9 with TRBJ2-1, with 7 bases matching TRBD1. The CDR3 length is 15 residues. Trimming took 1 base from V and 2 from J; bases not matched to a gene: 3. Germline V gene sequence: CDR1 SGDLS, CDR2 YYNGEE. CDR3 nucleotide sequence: TGTGCCAGCAGCGTAACAGGGGATCCCTACAATGAGCAGTTCTTC. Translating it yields CASSVTGDPYNEQFF.

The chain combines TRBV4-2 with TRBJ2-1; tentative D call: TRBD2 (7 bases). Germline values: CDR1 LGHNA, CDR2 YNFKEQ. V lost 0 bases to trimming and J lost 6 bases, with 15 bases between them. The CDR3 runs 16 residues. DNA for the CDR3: TGTGCCAGCAGCCAAGAGGGGGGGCCCGGTATCAATGAGCAGTTCTTC. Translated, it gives CASSQEGGPGINEQFF.